This TCR beta chain was obtained from a study of T cell responses to AZD1222 COVID-19 vaccine. Study-level points and caveats: Along spike, vaccine-associated CD4 TCRs were found throughout, with dominance at 160-218 and 743-854. Baseline serostatus was positive in only a handful of AZD1222 recipients.

The CDR3 spans 16 residues. After removal of 0 bases from V and 7 bases from J, the junction contained 10 bases not matched to a gene. Germline CDR1 SGHTA, CDR2 FQGNSA. TCRdb's copy holds only in-frame clones and misses some; the assay was immunoSEQ multiplex PCR. The table has 100,000 or so clones, roughly 90% seen once. About this clone itself: Its antigen remains unidentified.

The TCR sequence derives from an adult in good health. The chain couples TRBV7-2 to TRBJ2-3; 7 nucleotides match TRBD2. This specimen was peripheral blood, taken on day 0 of AZD1222 vaccination. CDR3 sequence reads: CASSLASGLGGNTQYF. DNA for the CDR3: TGTGCCAGCAGCTTAGCTAGCGGGCTAGGCGGGAATACGCAGTATTTT.